This TCR beta chain was captured by sequencing in a study of blood T cell repertoires in COVID-19. Looking at the study overall: Researchers got acute and convalescent COVID-19 samples from the United States, Italy and Spain.

The assay was immunoSEQ multiplex PCR, and TCRdb's table has in-frame clones only and misses some. Counted here are about 59,000 clones, about 89% occurring once; the ten biggest clones make up around 6.9%. Trimming removed 7 bases at V and 0 bases at J, with 11 bases between. The CDR3 has 15 residues. The V gene's germline CDR1 is SGHTS and CDR2 YDEGEE. The J gene is TRBJ2-6, the V gene TRBV5-8, with D perhaps TRBD2 (5 bases). This sequence was found in a man between 60 and 70 years old with active or convalescent COVID-19. Sequencing was performed on peripheral blood. The CDR3 is CASERAHSGANVLTF. The CDR3 bases are TGTGCCAGCGAGAGGGCCCACTCTGGGGCCAACGTCCTGACTTTC.